This T cell receptor beta chain is drawn from a study of T cells expressing NK-cell markers. On the study more broadly: All TCR beta repertoires analysed originated from sorted CD3+CD56+NKG2C+, CD3+CD56+NKG2C- and CD3+CD56-NKG2C+ T cells. Overall study findings and caveats: A range of about 1.0-8% of CD8+ T cells consisted of dominant NKG2C+ clonotypes in a handful of donors.

TCRdb re-analyzed the 5' RACE reads; it lists each CDR3 protein once, without DNA. The sample's table shows some 600,000 distinct CDR3 sequences. Germline lookup yields CDR1 SGHAT and CDR2 FQNNGV. The CDR3 is 20 residues long. Comments on this clonotype: Its target is not known.

The rearrangement joins TRBV11-2 to TRBJ2-7; TCRdb calls TRBD1, which cannot be checked without DNA. The sequence came from a man between 18 and 35 years old in good health. Material: blood T cells: a sorted CD56 or NKG2C T cell subset, CD4+ or CD8+ T cells, or bulk PBMC T cells (not recorded which). The CDR3: CASSLRAPGTQNRSSYEQYF.